This T cell receptor (beta chain) was captured in a study of response to subunit inactivated influenza vaccine. TCRdb reprocessed the RT-PCR reads via MiXCR and lists one record per CDR3 protein. The profile shows about 700,000 distinct CDR3 sequences, around 14% of them singletons. The study's findings and limits: After each seasonal influenza vaccination, few new T cells are recruited, the authors suggested.

Germline V gene lookup returns CDR1 MGHRA and CDR2 YSYEKL. The CDR3 spans 16 residues. Trimming took 1 base from V and 0 from J, leaving 13 bases between them. Worth noting for this clonotype: Its antigen remains unidentified.

The genes are TRBV4-1 and TRBJ2-7; a possible D gene is TRBD2 (5 bases). The clonotype comes from a man aged 50 or older who received an inactivated influenza vaccine. The specimen comprised PBMCs from blood, sampled around 14 days before vaccination. The CDR3 sequence: CASSQVAGLSSYEQYF. CDR3 nucleotide sequence: TGCGCCAGCAGCCAAGTTGCTGGACTGAGCTCCTACGAGCAGTACTTC.